These 9 T cell receptor beta chains share one sample of origin, sequenced in a study of T cells expressing NK-cell markers. TCRdb reprocessed the 5' RACE reads and keeps a single row for each CDR3 protein, giving no DNA. This sample's clone table lists some 340,000 distinct CDR3 sequences. Sequenced input: blood T cells: a sorted CD56 or NKG2C T cell subset, CD4+ or CD8+ T cells, or bulk PBMC T cells (not recorded which). Receptors were obtained from a man aged 18-70 years in good health.

CDR3 residues: CASSGMDRWNSGANVLTF. The chain combines TRBV6-1 with TRBJ2-6; TCRdb picks TRBD1, but there is no DNA to check that call. This CDR3 spans 18 amino acids. Germline CDR1 reads MNHNS; CDR2 reads SASEGT.

This chain connects TRBV19 to TRBJ2-2; TCRdb designates TRBD1, a call that cannot be tested without DNA. The CDR3 is 15 residues long. CDR1 is LNHDA and CDR2 is SQIVND in the germline V gene (reference sequence). The CDR3 protein is CASSRGDIDTGELFF.

The CDR3 protein is CASSPGRRGFNNEQFF. The chain combines TRBV18 with TRBJ2-1; absent DNA, TCRdb's TRBD2 call cannot be checked. The CDR3 is 16 amino acids. Germline V gene data show CDR1 as KGHSH and CDR2 as LQKENI.

The chain combines TRBV7-2 with TRBJ1-5; TCRdb proposes TRBD1, but this gene call is untestable without DNA. Germline V lookup: CDR1 SGHTA, CDR2 FQGNSA. This CDR3 comprises 14 residues. The chain's CDR3 is CASSFKTGGQPQHF.

The V call is TRBV27, the J call TRBJ1-2; TCRdb lists TRBD1, though no DNA is available to test this call. The CDR3 extends over 16 amino acids. Looked up from germline, CDR1 is MNHEY and CDR2 is SMNVEV (reference sequence). The CDR3 sequence: CASSPQDSQRYYGYTF.

This sequence joins TRBV3-1 and TRBJ2-1; the TRBD1 assignment by TCRdb is unverifiable without DNA. Germline V lookup: CDR1 LGHDT, CDR2 YNNKEL (reference sequence). This CDR3 is built from 15 residues. CDR3 in amino acids: CASSQVGQGKNEQFF.

The chain uses TRBV5-1 and TRBJ2-1; the D gene TCRdb calls, TRBD1, cannot be checked with no DNA. CDR1 is SGHRS and CDR2 is YFSETQ in the germline V gene. The CDR3 has 15 residues. CDR3 residues: CASSLGGGTYNEQFF.

This chain links TRBV3-1 with TRBJ2-1. CDR1 is LGHDT, CDR2 YNNKEL, per germline (reference sequence). This CDR3 has 14 residues. The CDR3 sequence is CASSQEMPRTEQFF.

This rearrangement joins TRBV12-3 or TRBV12-4 to TRBJ2-5; lacking DNA, the TRBD2 call made by TCRdb goes unchecked. This CDR3 comprises 17 residues. The CDR3 spells CASSDGLAGGRSETQYF.